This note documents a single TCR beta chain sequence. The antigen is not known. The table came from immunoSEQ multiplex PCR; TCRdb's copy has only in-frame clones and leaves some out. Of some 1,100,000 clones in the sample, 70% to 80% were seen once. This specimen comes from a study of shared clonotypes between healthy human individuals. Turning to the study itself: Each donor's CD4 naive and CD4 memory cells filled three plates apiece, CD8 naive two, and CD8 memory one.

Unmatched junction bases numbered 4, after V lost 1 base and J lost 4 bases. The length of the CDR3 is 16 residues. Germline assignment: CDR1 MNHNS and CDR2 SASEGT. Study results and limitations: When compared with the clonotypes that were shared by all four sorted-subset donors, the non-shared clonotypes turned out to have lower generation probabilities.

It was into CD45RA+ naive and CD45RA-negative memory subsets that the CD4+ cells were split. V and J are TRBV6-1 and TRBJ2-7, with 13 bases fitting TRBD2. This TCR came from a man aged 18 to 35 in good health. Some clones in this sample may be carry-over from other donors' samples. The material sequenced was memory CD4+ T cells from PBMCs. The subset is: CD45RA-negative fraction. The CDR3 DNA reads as TGTGCCAGCAGTGAAGGGACTAGCGGGAGTGGATACGAGCAGTACTTC. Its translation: CASSEGTSGSGYEQYF.